This is a list of T cell receptor beta chains from one sample in a study of blood T cell repertoires in COVID-19. Here immunoSEQ multiplex PCR was the method, and the copy in TCRdb shows in-frame clones only, minus some. This sample has under 300,000 clones; 90% to 95% occur once, and the top ten carry 1.9%. Material for sequencing was PBMCs or T cells enriched from blood (not recorded which). The receptors derive from a young woman who had recovered from COVID-19. CDR3s include the opening cysteine and the closing phenylalanine or tryptophan. A D gene is named only where the DNA matches it firmly.

j_gene	v_gene	d_gene	CDR3aa	CDR3nt
TRBJ2-7	TRBV4-2	TRBD2	CASSQENSEWLAAYEQYF	TGTGCCAGCAGCCAAGAAAACAGTGAGTGGCTAGCGGCCTACGAGCAGTACTTC
TRBJ2-5	TRBV10-3	TRBD2	CASHKSGLAGRGETQYF	TGTGCCTCGCATAAATCGGGACTAGCGGGGAGGGGAGAGACCCAGTACTTC
TRBJ1-1	TRBV28	NA	CASSHDSAFF	TGTGCCAGCAGCCACGATAGCGCTTTCTTT
TRBJ1-1	TRBV7-2	NA	CASSYTYRAMNTEAFF	TGTGCCAGCAGTTACACTTACAGGGCGATGAACACTGAAGCTTTCTTT
TRBJ2-5	TRBV9	TRBD1	CASSANRQGHQETQYF	TGTGCCAGCAGCGCCAATAGACAGGGACACCAAGAGACCCAGTACTTC
TRBJ1-3	TRBV11-2	NA	CASSFGRTGNTIYF	TGTGCCAGCAGCTTCGGGAGGACTGGAAACACCATATATTTT
TRBJ1-2	TRBV18	TRBD1	CASSSLGTGDGYTF	TGTGCCAGCTCATCTTTAGGGACAGGGGATGGCTACACCTTC
TRBJ1-1	TRBV12-5	NA	CASGQGGNTEAFF	TGTGCTAGTGGTCAGGGAGGCAACACTGAAGCTTTCTTT
TRBJ1-3	TRBV7-8	NA	CASSLVAGSGNTIYF	TGTGCCAGCAGCTTAGTTGCGGGATCTGGAAACACCATATATTTT
TRBJ2-2	TRBV28	NA	CASWRDGEDTGELFF	TGTGCCAGCTGGCGGGACGGAGAGGACACCGGGGAGCTGTTTTTT